A single sample gave rise to the 25 T cell receptor beta chains below, sequenced in a study of identical twins' blood T cells. TCRdb independently ran MiXCR on the 5' RACE reads; one entry per CDR3 protein. In the table there are about 370,000 distinct CDR3 sequences, about 28% of which are singletons. The sample comprised PBMCs. The receptors originated from a woman aged 18 to 50 in good health.

The CDR3 sequence: CSVEGTGGSYEQYF. Here the CDR3 DNA reads TGCAGCGTTGAAGGAACAGGGGGCAGTTACGAGCAGTACTTC. The V gene is TRBV29-1, the J gene TRBJ2-7; 9 bases are a match to TRBD1. The CDR3 sequence is 14 residues long. The ends lost 1 base at V and 4 bases at J; junction bases unmatched: 5. Germline CDR1 and CDR2: SQVTM and ANQGSEA.

For the CDR3, the DNA is TGCGCCAGCAGCTTATCCGGGGACAGAATTCAGCCCCAGCATTTT. Its protein product is CASSLSGDRIQPQHF. The chain employs TRBV5-1 and TRBJ1-5; 7 bases are a match to TRBD1. V was clipped by 2 bases and J by 6 bases; unmatched bases: 8. The CDR3 has 15 residues. The germline V gene has CDR1 SGHRS and CDR2 YFSETQ.

The chain is built from TRBV5-1 and TRBJ1-5; D call uncertain. From germline, CDR1 is SGHRS and CDR2 YFSETQ. This CDR3 region has 15 residues. V shed 0 bases and J shed 3 bases, with 10 bases lying between them. This CDR3 reads CASSLEVFLNQPQHF. CDR3 bases: TGCGCCAGCAGCTTGGAAGTGTTCCTCAATCAGCCCCAGCATTTT. Variable domain in full (rest from reference TRBV5-1 and TRBJ1-5): KAGVTQTPRYLIKTRGQQVTLSCSPISGHRSVSWYQQTPGQGLQFLFEYFSETQRNKGNFPGRFSGRQFSNSRSEMNVSTLELGDSALYLCASSLEVFLNQPQHFGDGTRLSIL.

The chain recombines TRBV5-8 with TRBJ1-2; D is undetermined. The germline gives CDR1 SGHTS, CDR2 YDEGEE. Trimming cost V 0 bases and J 4 bases, with 13 bases left between them. This CDR3 has 15 amino acids. CDR3 nucleotides: TGTGCCAGCAGCTTGGGAACGGGTTTCGTCTATGGCTACACCTTC. It yields the protein CASSLGTGFVYGYTF.

The sample holds a few counts of this clonotype. This rearrangement joins TRBV6-2 or TRBV6-3 to TRBJ1-5, with 7 bases that match TRBD1. J was trimmed by 5 bases and V by 5 bases; bases with no gene match: 9. Germline lookup yields CDR1 MNHEY and CDR2 SVGEGT. CDR3 size: 15 residues. The CDR3 loop is CASSRTGWMYQPQHF. The CDR3 DNA reads TGTGCCAGCAGTCGGACAGGCTGGATGTATCAGCCCCAGCATTTT.

The chain uses TRBV20-1 and TRBJ2-1, with no clear D. In germline, CDR1 is DFQATT, CDR2 SNEGSKA (reference sequence). This CDR3 has 11 amino acids. The CDR3 sequence is CSSESYNEQFF. CDR3 nucleotides: TGCAGCTCCGAGTCTTACAATGAGCAGTTCTTC.

This chain connects TRBV2 to TRBJ1-6; no reliable D call. The CDR3 is made up of 14 amino acids. CDR1 is SNHLY, CDR2 FYNNEI, per germline. Trimming left V 6 bases short and J 7 bases short, with 13 bases between. CDR3 region: CASRPGLPNSPLHF. CDR3 nucleotide sequence: TGTGCCAGCAGGCCAGGTCTACCCAATTCACCCCTCCACTTT.

The chain joins TRBV11-2 to TRBJ2-1; no firm D call. Trimming took off 4 bases at V and 0 bases at J, with 10 bases between the two ends. This CDR3 comprises 15 residues. In germline, CDR1 is SGHAT, CDR2 FQNNGV. CDR3 region: CASSSEGFSYNEQFF. DNA for the CDR3: TGTGCCAGCAGCTCAGAAGGGTTCTCCTACAATGAGCAGTTCTTC.

To note about this clonotype: This may come from a read error, since a much larger clone is one base off. The chain is built from TRBV25-1 and TRBJ1-5; D ambiguous. TRBJ2-3 explains the end of the DNA better; the J call may be wrong. There are 15 residues in the CDR3. Germline CDR1 is MGHDK and CDR2 is SYGVNS. CDR3 loop: CASSEGGVINQPQYF. In DNA, the CDR3 is TGTGCCAGCAGTGAAGGCGGAGTGATCAATCAGCCCCAGTATTTT.

This clonotype has a handful of counts. The chain uses TRBV20-1 and TRBJ1-5; no clear D. Germline V gene data show CDR1 as DFQATT and CDR2 as SNEGSKA (reference sequence). Trimming removed 3 bases at V and 0 bases at J, with 9 bases between. The length of the CDR3 is 14 residues. CDR3 residues: CSASLGSSNQPQHF. The CDR3 region has the DNA TGCAGTGCTAGTTTGGGAAGTAGCAATCAGCCCCAGCATTTT.

This clonotype was seen a handful of times. The rearrangement joins TRBV27 to TRBJ2-3, with D perhaps TRBD2 (6 bases). Germline CDR1 reads MNHEY; CDR2 reads SMNVEV (reference sequence). CDR3 size: 15 residues. V lost 2 bases and J lost 2, with 11 bases in between. The CDR3 DNA reads as TGTGCCAGCAGTTTAGACGGGGGACTCACAGATACGCAGTATTTT. Translating it yields CASSLDGGLTDTQYF.

The genes are TRBV10-3 and TRBJ2-2; D unresolved. The germline V gene encodes CDR1 ENHRY and CDR2 SYGVKD. Trimming took 6 bases from V and 6 from J, leaving 17 bases between them. The CDR3 covers 15 residues. The CDR3 bases are TGTGCCATCAGAAGGTCCGGGTTTGAGGCCGGGGAGCTGTTTTTT. Translated, it gives CAIRRSGFEAGELFF.

This chain uses TRBV4-2 with TRBJ1-4, with D uncertain. This CDR3 spans 15 amino acids. The germline V gene has CDR1 LGHNA and CDR2 YNFKEQ. V gave up 0 bases and J gave up 5 bases, with 10 bases separating them. This chain's CDR3 is CASSQEVFSNEKLFF. CDR3 sequence (DNA): TGTGCCAGCAGCCAAGAGGTTTTTTCGAATGAAAAACTGTTTTTT.

In this sample, this clonotype turned up a few times. The chain combines TRBV3-1 with TRBJ2-1; D is possibly TRBD2 (7 bases). Trimming left V 8 bases short and J 7 bases short, with 18 bases between. The CDR3 loop spans 14 amino acids. Looked up from germline, CDR1 is LGHDT and CDR2 is YNNKEL (reference sequence). The CDR3 coding sequence is TGTGCCAGCTCCGGAGGGGGGGCCAATAATGAGCAGTTCTTC. Its translation is CASSGGGANNEQFF.

The chain combines TRBV7-2 with TRBJ1-2, with D unresolved. The germline CDR1 and CDR2 sequences are SGHTA and FQGNSA. Trimming removed 5 bases from V and 8 bases from J, with 12 bases in between. The CDR3 extends over 12 amino acids. Here the CDR3 reads CASSLYSSGYTF. The CDR3 nucleotides read TGTGCCAGCAGCCTTTATTCCAGCGGCTACACCTTC.

This clonotype was counted only a few times. V and J are TRBV7-9 and TRBJ1-4; TRBD1 agrees at 10 bases. J gave up 6 bases and V 4 bases, and 5 bases lay outside the gene matches. The germline gives CDR1 SEHNR, CDR2 FQNEAQ (reference sequence). The CDR3 loop spans 15 amino acids. CDR3 loop: CASSSTDRGDEKLFF. CDR3 nucleotide sequence: TGTGCCAGCAGCTCAACGGACAGGGGGGATGAAAAACTGTTTTTT. Combining the CDR3 with reference TRBV7-9 and TRBJ1-4 gives the whole variable domain DTGVSQNPRHKITKRGQNVTFRCDPISEHNRLYWYRQTLGQGPEFLTYFQNEAQLEKSRLLSDRFSAERPKGSFSTLEIQRTEQGDSAMYLCASSSTDRGDEKLFFGSGTQLSVL.

The chain links TRBV29-1 to TRBJ2-1; D is ambiguous. The CDR3 is 15 residues long. V lost 1 base to trimming and J lost 5 bases, with 15 bases between them. Per germline, CDR1 SQVTM and CDR2 ANQGSEA. The CDR3 region has the DNA TGCAGCGTTGAAGTCCCGTTCCCCCTCGACAATGAGCAGTTCTTC. This codes for CSVEVPFPLDNEQFF.

The genes are TRBV20-1 and TRBJ2-4, with a tentative D call TRBD2 (6 bases). Trimming removed 0 bases from V and 4 bases from J, with 10 bases in between. Germline lookup yields CDR1 DFQATT and CDR2 SNEGSKA (reference sequence). The CDR3 is 14 amino acids. The CDR3 spells CSARDLAGKNIQYF. The DNA for the CDR3 is TGCAGTGCTAGAGATCTGGCGGGGAAAAACATTCAGTACTTC.

At least ten counts were recorded for this clonotype. The chain is built from TRBV19 and TRBJ1-1; D is undetermined. Per the germline V gene, CDR1 is LNHDA and CDR2 is SQIVND (reference sequence). The germline V and J ends were trimmed by 3 bases and 1 base, with 9 bases remaining between them. There are 14 residues in the CDR3. The CDR3 sequence: CASSINPGNTEAFF. DNA for the CDR3: TGTGCCAGTAGTATCAACCCGGGGAACACTGAAGCTTTCTTT.

This clonotype was seen more than once but under ten times. The chain couples TRBV5-1 to TRBJ1-2, with D uncertain. CDR3 length: 13 residues. Trimming pared 7 bases from V and 6 bases from J, leaving 16 bases between. Looked up from germline, CDR1 is SGHRS and CDR2 is YFSETQ. DNA of the CDR3: TGCGCCAGCTCTGCTTGGGAGGTGAATGGCTACACCTTC. Its protein product is CASSAWEVNGYTF.

This clonotype was counted only a few times. This chain connects TRBV20-1 to TRBJ2-7, with 8 positions matching TRBD2. This CDR3 spans 11 amino acids. CDR1 DFQATT and CDR2 SNEGSKA come from the germline V gene (reference sequence). The V and J ends lost 3 bases and 7 bases, in that order; junction bases with no gene match: 2. The CDR3 is CSASPGGEQYF. In DNA form, the CDR3 reads TGCAGTGCTAGCCCGGGAGGGGAGCAGTACTTC.

The V call is TRBV19, the J call TRBJ2-3; 8 nucleotides agree with TRBD2. The CDR3 covers 15 residues. Germline CDR1 and CDR2: LNHDA and SQIVND (reference sequence). V lost 4 bases to trimming and J lost 4 bases; unmatched junction nucleotides: 7. CDR3 sequence reads: CASSRASGPSDTQYF. CDR3 bases: TGTGCCAGTAGTAGGGCTAGCGGGCCATCAGATACGCAGTATTTT.

This chain uses TRBV19 with TRBJ2-1; the match to TRBD1 covers 10 bases. Germline loops: CDR1 LNHDA, CDR2 SQIVND (reference sequence). CDR3 length equals 14 residues. After removal of 11 bases from V and 6 bases from J, the junction contained 10 bases not matched to a gene. The DNA for the CDR3 is TGTGCCTCAACCCGGGACAGGGGTCTCAATGAGCAGTTCTTC. Its translation is CASTRDRGLNEQFF.

This clonotype was observed a single time. The V call is TRBV5-8, the J call TRBJ2-5; weak D call: TRBD1 (5 bases). The V gene lost 3 bases and the J gene lost 0 bases, with 15 bases spanning the gap. Per germline, CDR1 SGHTS and CDR2 YDEGEE. This CDR3 is built from 16 residues. The CDR3 is CASSSLIDSHQETQYF. DNA for the CDR3: TGTGCCAGCAGCTCATTGATAGACAGTCACCAAGAGACCCAGTACTTC.

This clonotype was seen more than once but under ten times. The gene calls are TRBV28 and TRBJ2-1; 15 bases align to TRBD2. Germline V gives CDR1 MDHEN, CDR2 SYDVKM. Losses at the gene ends were 4 bases for V and 3 bases for J; bases not matched to a gene: 16. The CDR3 loop spans 21 amino acids. In DNA form, the CDR3 reads TGTGCCAGCAGTTCCCCGACAGGACTAGCGGGAGGGACTTCCTTCTACAATGAGCAGTTCTTC. Protein: CASSSPTGLAGGTSFYNEQFF.